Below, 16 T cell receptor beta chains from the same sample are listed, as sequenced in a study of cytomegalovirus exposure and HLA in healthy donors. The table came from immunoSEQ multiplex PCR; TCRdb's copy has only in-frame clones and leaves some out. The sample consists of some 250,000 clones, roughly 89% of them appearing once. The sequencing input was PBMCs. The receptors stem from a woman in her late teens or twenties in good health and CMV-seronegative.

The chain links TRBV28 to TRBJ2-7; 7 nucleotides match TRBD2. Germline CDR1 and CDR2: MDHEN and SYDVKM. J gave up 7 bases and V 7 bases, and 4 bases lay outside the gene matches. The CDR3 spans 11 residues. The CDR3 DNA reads TGTGCCAGCACCACCGGGGGGGAGCAGTACGTC. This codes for CASTTGGEQYV.

The CDR3 DNA reads as TGTGCCAGCAGGACAGGGCCCCAAGAGACCCAGTACTTC. Translation: CASRTGPQETQYF. The chain uses TRBV5-4 and TRBJ2-5, with 7 bases aligning to TRBD1. The junction had 2 bases not matched to a gene; V was cut back by 5 bases and J by 1 base. The CDR3 has 13 residues. The germline CDR1 and CDR2 sequences are SGHNT and YYREEE (reference sequence).

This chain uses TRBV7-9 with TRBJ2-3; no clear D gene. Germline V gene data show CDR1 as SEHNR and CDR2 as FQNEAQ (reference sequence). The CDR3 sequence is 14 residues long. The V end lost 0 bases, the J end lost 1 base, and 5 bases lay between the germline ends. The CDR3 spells CASSLAGGTDTQYF. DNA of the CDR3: TGTGCCAGCAGCTTAGCGGGCGGCACAGATACGCAGTATTTT.

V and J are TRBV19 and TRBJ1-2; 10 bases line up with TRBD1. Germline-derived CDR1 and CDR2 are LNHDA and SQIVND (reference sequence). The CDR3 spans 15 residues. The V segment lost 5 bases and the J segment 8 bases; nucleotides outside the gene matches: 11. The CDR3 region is CASSSPGTGDTGYTF. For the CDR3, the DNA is TGTGCCAGTAGTTCGCCCGGGACAGGGGATACGGGCTACACCTTC.

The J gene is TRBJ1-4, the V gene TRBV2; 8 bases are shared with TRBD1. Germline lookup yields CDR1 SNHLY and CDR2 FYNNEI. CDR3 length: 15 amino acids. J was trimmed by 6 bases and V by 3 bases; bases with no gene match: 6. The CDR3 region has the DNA TGTGCCAGCAGTGATAGGGACAGGTCCGATGAAAAACTGTTTTTT. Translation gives CASSDRDRSDEKLFF.

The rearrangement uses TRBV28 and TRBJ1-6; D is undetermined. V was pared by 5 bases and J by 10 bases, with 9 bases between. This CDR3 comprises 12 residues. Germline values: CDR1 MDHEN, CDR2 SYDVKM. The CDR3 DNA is TGTGCCAGCAGTCCGCGCGTCTCACCCCTCCACTTT. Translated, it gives CASSPRVSPLHF.

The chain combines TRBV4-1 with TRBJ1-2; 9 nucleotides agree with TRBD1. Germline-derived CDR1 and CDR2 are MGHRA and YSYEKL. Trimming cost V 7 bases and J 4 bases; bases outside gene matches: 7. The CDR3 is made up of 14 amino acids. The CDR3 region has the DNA TGCGCCAGCACTGGACAGGGGCCTGGCTATGGCTACACCTTC. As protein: CASTGQGPGYGYTF.

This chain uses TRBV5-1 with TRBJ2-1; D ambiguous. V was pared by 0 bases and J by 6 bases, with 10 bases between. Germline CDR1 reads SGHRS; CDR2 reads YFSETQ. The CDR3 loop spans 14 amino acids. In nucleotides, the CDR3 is TGCGCCAGCAGCTTGGTGGCGGCCGGCAATGAGCAGTTCTTC. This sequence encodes CASSLVAAGNEQFF.

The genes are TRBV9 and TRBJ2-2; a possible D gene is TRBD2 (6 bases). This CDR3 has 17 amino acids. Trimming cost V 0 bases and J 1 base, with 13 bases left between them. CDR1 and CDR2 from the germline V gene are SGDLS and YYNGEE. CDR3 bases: TGTGCCAGCAGCGTAGTCGATGAGGGAGGGAACACCGGGGAGCTGTTTTTT. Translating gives CASSVVDEGGNTGELFF.

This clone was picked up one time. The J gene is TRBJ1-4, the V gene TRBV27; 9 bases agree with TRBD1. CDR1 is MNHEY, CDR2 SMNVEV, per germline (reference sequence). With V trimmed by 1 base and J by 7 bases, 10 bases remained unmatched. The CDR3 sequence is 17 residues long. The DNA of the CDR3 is TGTGCCAGCAGTTTATGGGGACAGGGAAGGCTGGTTGAAAAACTGTTTTTT. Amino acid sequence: CASSLWGQGRLVEKLFF.

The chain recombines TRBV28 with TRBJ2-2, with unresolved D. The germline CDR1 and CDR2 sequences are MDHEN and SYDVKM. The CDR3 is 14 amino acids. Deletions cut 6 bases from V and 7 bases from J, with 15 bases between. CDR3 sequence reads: CASSSRPGSGELFF. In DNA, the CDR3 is TGTGCCAGCAGCTCCAGACCAGGCAGCGGGGAGCTGTTTTTT. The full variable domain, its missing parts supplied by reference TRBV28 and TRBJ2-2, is DVKVTQSSRYLVKRTGEKVFLECVQDMDHENMFWYRQDPGLGLRLIYFSYDVKMKEKGDIPEGYSVSREKKERFSLILESASTNQTSMYLCASSSRPGSGELFFGEGSRLTVL.

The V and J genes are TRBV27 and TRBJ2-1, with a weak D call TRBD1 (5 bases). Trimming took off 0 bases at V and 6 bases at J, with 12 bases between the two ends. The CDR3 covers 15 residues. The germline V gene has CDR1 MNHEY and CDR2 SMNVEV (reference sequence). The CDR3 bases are TGTGCCAGCAGTTTATCTAGGGGATCGGGCAATGAGCAGTTCTTC. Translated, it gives CASSLSRGSGNEQFF.

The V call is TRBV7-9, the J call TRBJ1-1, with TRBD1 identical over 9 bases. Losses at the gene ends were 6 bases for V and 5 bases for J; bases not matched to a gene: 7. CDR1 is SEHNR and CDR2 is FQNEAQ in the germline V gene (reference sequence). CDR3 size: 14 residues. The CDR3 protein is CASRAQGARTEAFF. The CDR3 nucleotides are TGTGCCAGCAGGGCACAGGGGGCGCGTACTGAAGCTTTCTTT.

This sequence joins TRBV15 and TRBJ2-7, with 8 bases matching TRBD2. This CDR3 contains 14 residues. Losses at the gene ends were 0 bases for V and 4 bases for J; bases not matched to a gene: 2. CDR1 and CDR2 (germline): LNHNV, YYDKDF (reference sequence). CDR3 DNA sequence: TGTGCCACCAGCAGAGATGCGGGAGGATACGAGCAGTACGTC. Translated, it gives CATSRDAGGYEQYV.

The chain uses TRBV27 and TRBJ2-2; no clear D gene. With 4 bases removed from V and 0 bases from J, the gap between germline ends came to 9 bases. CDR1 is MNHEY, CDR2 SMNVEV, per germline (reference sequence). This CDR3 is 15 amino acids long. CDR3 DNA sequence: TGTGCCAGCAGTTCTTACACACCGAACACCGGGGAGCTGTTTTTT. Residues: CASSSYTPNTGELFF.

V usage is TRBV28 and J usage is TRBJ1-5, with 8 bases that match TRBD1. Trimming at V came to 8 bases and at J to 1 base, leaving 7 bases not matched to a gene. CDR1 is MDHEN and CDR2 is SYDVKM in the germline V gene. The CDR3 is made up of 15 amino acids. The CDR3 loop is CASPPDRVSNQPQHF. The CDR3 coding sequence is TGTGCCAGCCCCCCGGACAGGGTAAGCAATCAGCCCCAGCATTTT.